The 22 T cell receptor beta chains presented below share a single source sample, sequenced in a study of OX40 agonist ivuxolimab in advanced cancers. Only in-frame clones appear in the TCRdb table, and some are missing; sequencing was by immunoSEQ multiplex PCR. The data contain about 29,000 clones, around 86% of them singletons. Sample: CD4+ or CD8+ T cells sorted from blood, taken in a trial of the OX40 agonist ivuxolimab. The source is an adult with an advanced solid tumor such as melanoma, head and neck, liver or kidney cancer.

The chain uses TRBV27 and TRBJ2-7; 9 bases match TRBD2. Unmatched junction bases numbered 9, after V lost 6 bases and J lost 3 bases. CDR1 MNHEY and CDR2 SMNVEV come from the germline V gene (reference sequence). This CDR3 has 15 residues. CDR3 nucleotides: TGTGCCAGCAGCATACAGGTAGCGGGGGACTACGAGCAGTACTTC. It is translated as CASSIQVAGDYEQYF.

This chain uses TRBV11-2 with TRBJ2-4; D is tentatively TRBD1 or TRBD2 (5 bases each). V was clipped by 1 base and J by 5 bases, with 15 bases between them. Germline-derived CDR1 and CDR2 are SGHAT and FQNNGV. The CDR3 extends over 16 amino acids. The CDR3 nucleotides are TGTGCCAGCAGCTTAGGGGGTTTGGGACGGGAAAACATTCAGTACTTC. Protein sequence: CASSLGGLGRENIQYF.

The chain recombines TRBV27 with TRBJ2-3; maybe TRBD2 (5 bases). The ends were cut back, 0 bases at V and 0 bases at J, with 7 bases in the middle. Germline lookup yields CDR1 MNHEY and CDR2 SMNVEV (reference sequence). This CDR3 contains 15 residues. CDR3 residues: CASSLSSGSTDTQYF. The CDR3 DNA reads TGTGCCAGCAGTTTATCCAGCGGAAGCACAGATACGCAGTATTTT.

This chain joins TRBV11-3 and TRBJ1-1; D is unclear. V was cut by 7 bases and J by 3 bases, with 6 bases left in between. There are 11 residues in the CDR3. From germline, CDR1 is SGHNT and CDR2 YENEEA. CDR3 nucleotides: TGTGCCAGCACCACAGACACTGAAGCTTTCTTT. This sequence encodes CASTTDTEAFF.

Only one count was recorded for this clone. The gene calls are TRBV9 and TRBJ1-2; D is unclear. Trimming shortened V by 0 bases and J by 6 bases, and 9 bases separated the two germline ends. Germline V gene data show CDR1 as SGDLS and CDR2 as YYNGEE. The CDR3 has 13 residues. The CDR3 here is CASSVGNGDGYTF. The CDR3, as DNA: TGTGCCAGCAGCGTAGGAAATGGGGATGGCTACACCTTC.

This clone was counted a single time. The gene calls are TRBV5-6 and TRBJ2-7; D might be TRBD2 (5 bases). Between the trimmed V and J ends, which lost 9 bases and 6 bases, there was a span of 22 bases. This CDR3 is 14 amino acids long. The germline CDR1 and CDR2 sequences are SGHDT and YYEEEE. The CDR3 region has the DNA TGTGCCACACCCCCTGGCCCGAGGGTGCCCGAGCAGTACTTC. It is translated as CATPPGPRVPEQYF.

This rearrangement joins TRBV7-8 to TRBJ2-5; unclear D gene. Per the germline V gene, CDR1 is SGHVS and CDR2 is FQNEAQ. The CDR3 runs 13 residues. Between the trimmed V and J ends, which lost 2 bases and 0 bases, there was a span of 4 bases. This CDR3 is CASSLPYQETQYF. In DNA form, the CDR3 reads TGTGCCAGCAGCTTACCGTACCAAGAGACCCAGTACTTC.

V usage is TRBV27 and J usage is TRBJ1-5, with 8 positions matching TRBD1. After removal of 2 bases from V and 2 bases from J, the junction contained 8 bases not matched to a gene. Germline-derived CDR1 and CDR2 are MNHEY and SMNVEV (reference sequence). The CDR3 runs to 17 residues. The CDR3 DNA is TGTGCCAGCAGTTTACTAGCAGGGGGCGTTGGCAATCAGCCCCAGCATTTT. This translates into CASSLLAGGVGNQPQHF.

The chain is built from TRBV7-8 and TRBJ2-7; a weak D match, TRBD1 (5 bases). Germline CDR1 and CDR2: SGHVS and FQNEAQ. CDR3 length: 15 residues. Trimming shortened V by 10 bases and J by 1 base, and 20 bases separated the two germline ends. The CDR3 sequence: CATRVRKVRSYEQYF. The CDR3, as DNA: TGTGCCACCAGGGTTCGGAAGGTAAGGTCCTACGAGCAGTACTTC.

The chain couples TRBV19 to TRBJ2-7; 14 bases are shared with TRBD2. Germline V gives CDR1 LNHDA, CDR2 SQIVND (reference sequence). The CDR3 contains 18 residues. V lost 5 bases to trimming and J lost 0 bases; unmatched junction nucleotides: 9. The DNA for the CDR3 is TGTGCCAGTAGTCCCATCCGACTAGCGGGAGGGAGCTCCTACGAGCAGTACTTC. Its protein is CASSPIRLAGGSSYEQYF.

This CDR3 reads CSSGGEAFF. CDR3 in DNA: TGCAGCTCGGGGGGTGAAGCTTTCTTT. The chain links TRBV29-1 to TRBJ1-1; tentative D call: TRBD1 (5 bases). Germline loops: CDR1 SQVTM, CDR2 ANQGSEA. There are 9 residues in the CDR3. The ends were cut back, 8 bases at V and 7 bases at J, with 8 bases in the middle.

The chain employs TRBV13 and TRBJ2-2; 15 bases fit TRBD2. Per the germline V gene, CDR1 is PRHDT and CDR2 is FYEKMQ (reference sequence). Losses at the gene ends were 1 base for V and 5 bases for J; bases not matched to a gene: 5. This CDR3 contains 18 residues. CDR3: CASSLEGLAGGNTGELFF. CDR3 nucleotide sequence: TGTGCCAGCAGCTTAGAGGGACTAGCGGGGGGCAATACCGGGGAGCTGTTTTTT.

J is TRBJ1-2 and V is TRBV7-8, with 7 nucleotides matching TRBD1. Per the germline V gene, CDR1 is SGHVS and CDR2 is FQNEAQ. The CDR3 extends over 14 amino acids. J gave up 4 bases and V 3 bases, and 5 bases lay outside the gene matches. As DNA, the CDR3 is TGTGCCAGCAGCTTCTTAGGGACAGCCTATGGCTACACCTTC. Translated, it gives CASSFLGTAYGYTF.

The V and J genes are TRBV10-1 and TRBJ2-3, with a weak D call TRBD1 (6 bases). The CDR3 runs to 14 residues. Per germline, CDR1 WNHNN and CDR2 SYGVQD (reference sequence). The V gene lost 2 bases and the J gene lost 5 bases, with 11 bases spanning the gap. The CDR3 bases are TGCGCCAGCAGTGAGGGTTACAGGGAAGATACGCAGTATTTT. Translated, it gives CASSEGYREDTQYF.

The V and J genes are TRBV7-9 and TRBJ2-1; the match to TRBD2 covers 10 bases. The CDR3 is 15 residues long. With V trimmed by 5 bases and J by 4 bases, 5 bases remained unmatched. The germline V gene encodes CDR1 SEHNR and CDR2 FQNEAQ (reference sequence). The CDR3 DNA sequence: TGTGCCAGCAGCCTCGGGACTAGCGAATACAATGAGCAGTTCTTC. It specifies CASSLGTSEYNEQFF.

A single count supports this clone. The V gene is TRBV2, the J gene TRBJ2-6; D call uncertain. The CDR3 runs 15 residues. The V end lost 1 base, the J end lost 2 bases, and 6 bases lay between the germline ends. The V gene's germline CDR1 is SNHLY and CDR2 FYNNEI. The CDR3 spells CASSEGSAGANVLTF. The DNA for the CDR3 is TGTGCCAGCAGTGAAGGCTCAGCTGGGGCCAACGTCCTGACTTTC.

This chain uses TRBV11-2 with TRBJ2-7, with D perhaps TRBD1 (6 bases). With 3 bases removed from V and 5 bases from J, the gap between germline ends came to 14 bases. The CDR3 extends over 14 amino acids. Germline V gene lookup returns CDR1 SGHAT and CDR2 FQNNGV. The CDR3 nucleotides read TGTGCCAGCAGCTTTCAGGGGCCAGGCCACGAGCAGTACTTC. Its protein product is CASSFQGPGHEQYF.

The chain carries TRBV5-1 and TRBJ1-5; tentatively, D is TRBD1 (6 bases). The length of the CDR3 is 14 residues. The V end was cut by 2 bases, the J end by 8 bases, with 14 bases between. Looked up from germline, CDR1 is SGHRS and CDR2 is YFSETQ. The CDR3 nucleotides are TGCGCCAGCAGCTTTTGGGGGGGCTTGGAGCCCCAGCATTTT. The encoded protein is CASSFWGGLEPQHF.

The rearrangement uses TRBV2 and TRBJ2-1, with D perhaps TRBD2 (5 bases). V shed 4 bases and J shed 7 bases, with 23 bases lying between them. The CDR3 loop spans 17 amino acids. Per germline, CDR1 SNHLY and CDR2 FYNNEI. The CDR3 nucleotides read TGTGCCAGCAGTGGGTTCTCCCTAGCCCTGCCCCGTAATGAGCAGTTCTTC. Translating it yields CASSGFSLALPRNEQFF.

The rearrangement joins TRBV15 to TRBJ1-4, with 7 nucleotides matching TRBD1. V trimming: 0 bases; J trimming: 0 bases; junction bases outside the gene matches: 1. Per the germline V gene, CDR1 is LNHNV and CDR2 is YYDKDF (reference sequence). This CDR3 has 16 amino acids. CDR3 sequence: CATSRDRGATNEKLFF. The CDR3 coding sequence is TGTGCCACCAGCAGAGACAGGGGGGCAACTAATGAAAAACTGTTTTTT.

Here the CDR3 DNA reads TGTGCCAGCAGCTTTGATGAATGGGGCAAAACTGAAGCTTTCTTT. Its protein product is CASSFDEWGKTEAFF. The chain joins TRBV7-6 to TRBJ1-1; possibly TRBD1 for D (5 bases). There are 15 residues in the CDR3. Germline V gives CDR1 SGHVS, CDR2 FNYEAQ. V lost 3 bases, J lost 5 bases, and 16 bases lay in between.

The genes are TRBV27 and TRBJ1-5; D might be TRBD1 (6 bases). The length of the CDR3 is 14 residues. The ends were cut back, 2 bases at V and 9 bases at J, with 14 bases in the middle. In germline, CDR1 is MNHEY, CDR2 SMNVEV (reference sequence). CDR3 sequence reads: CASSLRGGLWPQHF. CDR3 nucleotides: TGTGCCAGCAGTTTACGAGGGGGGTTATGGCCCCAGCATTTT.